The entry that follows covers one TCR beta chain sequence. Here immunoSEQ multiplex PCR was the method, and the copy in TCRdb shows in-frame clones only, minus some. The sample has 250,000 to 300,000 clones, approximately 85% seen once. The data originate from a study of blood T cell repertoires in COVID-19. The sample comprised peripheral blood. This sequence originates from a woman in her seventies with acute or convalescent COVID-19.

The CDR3, as DNA: TGTGCCAGCTCCCTTGGACAGTCAAGCTCTGGAAACACCATATATTTT. It encodes CASSLGQSSSGNTIYF. The chain couples TRBV18 to TRBJ1-3, with D perhaps TRBD1 (6 bases). The CDR3 has 16 residues. V was pared by 6 bases and J by 0 bases, with 15 bases between. CDR1 and CDR2 from the germline V gene are KGHSH and LQKENI. The full variable domain, in which reference TRBV18 and TRBJ1-3 provide the parts outside the CDR3, is NAGVMQNPRHLVRRRGQEARLRCSPMKGHSHVYWYRQLPEEGLKFMVYLQKENIIDESGMPKERFSAEFPKEGPSILRIQQVVRGDSAAYFCASSLGQSSSGNTIYFGEGSWLTVV.